Listed below are T cell receptor beta chains from one sample, sequenced in a study of identical twins. In TCRdb, the 5' RACE reads were re-called with MiXCR into one record per CDR3 protein. The repertoire consists of 450,000 or so distinct CDR3 sequences, with approximately 14% occurring once and the leading ten covering around 0.48%. The data also belong to a second study, concerning yellow fever vaccine responses in identical twins.

The sequenced sample consisted of CD4+ T cells sorted from blood. The origin of the receptors is a woman in her late teens or twenties in good health. Both conserved end residues are part of each CDR3. Each record gives: CDR3 length, J gene, V gene, CDR3 protein.

16,TRBJ2-5,TRBV4-3,CASSQDSPGREETQYF
11,TRBJ2-7,TRBV28,CASSSRVEQYF
16,TRBJ2-5,TRBV12-3/TRBV12-4,CASRPGATGEAETQYF
16,TRBJ2-1,TRBV20-1,CSARRLAIQEGNEQFF
17,TRBJ2-3,TRBV21-1,CASRPSEYRATTDTQYF
18,TRBJ2-1,TRBV3-1,CASSQDAGGPLGSNEQFF
13,TRBJ2-1,TRBV30,CAWDRIASNEQFF
17,TRBJ2-3,TRBV6-2/TRBV6-3,CASSSGPHRLAAPGRYF
12,TRBJ2-1,TRBV28,CASSREGNEQFF
13,TRBJ2-1,TRBV4-2,CASSQRHLPGLFF
15,TRBJ2-5,TRBV12-3/TRBV12-4,CASSLNLGAGETQYF
17,TRBJ2-1,TRBV6-2/TRBV6-3,CASSYPPTGGSYNEQFF
14,TRBJ1-4,TRBV28,CASTLSSVGEKLFF
15,TRBJ2-1,TRBV20-1,CSARGGQGLYNEQFF
15,TRBJ2-3,TRBV7-2,CASRVGLILTDTQYF
13,TRBJ2-5,TRBV11-2,CASSFSVQETQYF
16,TRBJ2-3,TRBV7-6,CASSSGQGYPTDTQYF
14,TRBJ2-7,TRBV2,CASRPGQIVHEQYF
15,TRBJ1-5,TRBV28,CASSLAGLGNQPQHF
15,TRBJ2-3,TRBV10-3,CAISPSAVAADTQYF
14,TRBJ1-5,TRBV20-1,CSARDRGSNQPQHF
15,TRBJ2-3,TRBV5-1,CASTATGASTDTQYF
16,TRBJ2-1,TRBV6-2/TRBV6-3,CASSRWTGVGYNEQFF
15,TRBJ2-3,TRBV5-1,CASSLETSVRNTQYF
14,TRBJ2-2,TRBV2,CASRSLVTTGELFF
12,TRBJ2-7,TRBV7-2,CASSTLPGEQYF
19,TRBJ2-1,TRBV11-1,CASSSSLGREGLEVNEQFF
15,TRBJ2-5,TRBV7-3,CASSLTGGGRETQYF
14,TRBJ2-7,TRBV15,CATSRDGLASEQYF
15,TRBJ1-1,TRBV28,CASSLSGAPNTEAFF
14,TRBJ2-7,TRBV28,CASTGTGTRYEQYF
15,TRBJ2-7,TRBV4-2,CASSQDWQGGYEQYF
17,TRBJ2-2,TRBV4-3,CASSLSAGLAGTGELFF
18,TRBJ1-4,TRBV10-3,CAISESGRGRSTNEKLFF
13,TRBJ2-4,TRBV11-3,CASSLGGQNIQYF
15,TRBJ2-7,TRBV2,CASSLTGSVTYEQYF
13,TRBJ2-3,TRBV5-1,CATRQGRADTQYF
15,TRBJ2-3,TRBV4-2,CASSQDPSSRVTQYF
16,TRBJ2-3,TRBV18,CASSPLAQGSTDTQYF
15,TRBJ2-7,TRBV20-1,CSARDGTSGAYEQYF